Below, 13 T cell receptor beta chains from the same sample are listed, as sequenced in a study of cytomegalovirus exposure and HLA in healthy donors. Both 60 Vbeta primers and 13 Jbeta primers went into the PCR. Sequencing was performed with immunoSEQ multiplex PCR; in TCRdb, only in-frame clones are kept and a portion is missing. This sample has around 140,000 clones, with roughly 74% found just once. The specimen sequenced was PBMCs. Every receptor here comes from a woman between 40 and 55 years old in good health and CMV-seropositive.

The chain combines TRBV6-5 with TRBJ1-2; 7 bases fit TRBD1. This CDR3 region has 15 residues. Trimming took 7 bases from V and 3 from J; bases not matched to a gene: 11. The germline V gene encodes CDR1 MNHEY and CDR2 SVGAGI. This chain's CDR3 is CASTLTGTAHYGYTF. For the CDR3, the DNA is TGTGCCAGCACCCTAACTGGGACAGCCCACTATGGCTACACCTTC.

The chain has TRBV11-3 and TRBJ2-7; TRBD1 matches 9 bases. With 6 bases clipped from V and 2 bases from J, the junction kept 5 bases outside the gene matches. This CDR3 has 14 amino acids. The germline V gene encodes CDR1 SGHNT and CDR2 YENEEA. CDR3 coding DNA: TGTGCCAGCAGTACCGGGACAGGGCCCTACGAGCAGTACTTC. It encodes CASSTGTGPYEQYF.

This chain connects TRBV29-1 to TRBJ1-1; D gene unclear. CDR1 SQVTM and CDR2 ANQGSEA come from the germline V gene. The CDR3 is 14 residues long. Trimming shortened V by 4 bases and J by 2 bases, and 14 bases separated the two germline ends. CDR3 bases: TGCAGCGTTGGATTCGCGAATACTAACACTGAAGCTTTCTTT. Amino acid sequence: CSVGFANTNTEAFF. The full variable domain, its missing parts supplied by reference TRBV29-1 and TRBJ1-1, is SAVISQKPSRDICQRGTSLTIQCQVDSQVTMMFWYRQQPGQSLTLIATANQGSEATYESGFVIDKFPISRPNLTFSTLTVSNMSPEDSSIYLCSVGFANTNTEAFFGQGTRLTVV.

The CDR3: CASRGGPEQPQHF. CDR3 sequence (DNA): TGTGCCAGCAGGGGGGGGCCGGAGCAGCCCCAGCATTTT. The chain employs TRBV2 and TRBJ1-5; D possibly corresponds to TRBD1 (6 bases). V lost 6 bases and J lost 7, with 13 bases in between. The CDR3 is 13 residues long. Per germline, CDR1 SNHLY and CDR2 FYNNEI.

This clone appeared a few times. CDR3 in amino acids: CASKPNRGQGRNEQFF. Written as DNA, the CDR3 is TGTGCCAGCAAACCGAACCGGGGACAGGGGAGGAATGAGCAGTTCTTC. The chain employs TRBV9 and TRBJ2-1; 10 positions match TRBD1. The CDR3 loop spans 16 amino acids. V lost 6 bases to trimming and J lost 7 bases; unmatched junction nucleotides: 13. The germline CDR1 and CDR2 sequences are SGDLS and YYNGEE.

The CDR3 DNA reads as TGTGCCAGCAGCTTTACACTAGGGAGGCAAGAGACCCAGTACTTC. It is translated as CASSFTLGRQETQYF. V is TRBV7-6 and J is TRBJ2-5, with D possibly TRBD2 on 6 matching bases. Trimming left V 3 bases short and J 2 bases short, with 13 bases between. This CDR3 has 15 amino acids. CDR1 is SGHVS and CDR2 is FNYEAQ in the germline V gene.

This clone was detected a few times. The chain couples TRBV5-1 to TRBJ1-1, with TRBD1 identical over 7 bases. This CDR3 region has 14 residues. The germline V gene has CDR1 SGHRS and CDR2 YFSETQ. With 4 bases clipped from V and 1 base from J, the junction kept 4 bases outside the gene matches. The CDR3 DNA follows: TGCGCCAGCAGCACAGGGGTGGAGAACACTGAAGCTTTCTTT. As protein: CASSTGVENTEAFF.

The sample holds one count of this clone. This rearrangement joins TRBV5-1 to TRBJ2-5, with 12 positions matching TRBD1. The J segment lost 5 bases and the V segment lost 0 bases, leaving 5 bases of the junction unmatched. CDR1 SGHRS and CDR2 YFSETQ come from the germline V gene. This CDR3 region has 16 residues. CDR3 sequence: CASSLEGDRGHETQYF. The CDR3 DNA follows: TGCGCCAGCAGCTTGGAAGGGGACAGGGGGCACGAGACCCAGTACTTC. The variable domain in full, completed from reference TRBV5-1 and TRBJ2-5, reads KAGVTQTPRYLIKTRGQQVTLSCSPISGHRSVSWYQQTPGQGLQFLFEYFSETQRNKGNFPGRFSGRQFSNSRSEMNVSTLELGDSALYLCASSLEGDRGHETQYFGPGTRLLVL.

The genes are TRBV7-2 and TRBJ2-7; D not resolved. Germline values: CDR1 SGHTA, CDR2 FQGNSA. This CDR3 spans 12 amino acids. Trimming took off 4 bases at V and 6 bases at J, with 10 bases between the two ends. CDR3 protein: CASSSSPLEQYF. The CDR3 DNA reads as TGTGCCAGCAGCTCCTCTCCACTCGAGCAGTACTTC.

The CDR3 here is CASSSQGVVETQYF. CDR3 sequence (DNA): TGTGCCAGCAGTTCTCAGGGGGTCGTCGAGACCCAGTACTTC. The chain has TRBV2 and TRBJ2-5; 7 bases agree with TRBD1. CDR1 is SNHLY and CDR2 is FYNNEI in the germline V gene. This CDR3 region has 14 residues. The trim removed 5 bases at V and 5 bases at J, leaving 8 bases unmatched.

This chain connects TRBV4-2 to TRBJ2-7, with D maybe TRBD2 (5 bases). Trimming removed 4 bases from V and 2 bases from J, with 15 bases in between. Germline-derived CDR1 and CDR2 are LGHNA and YNFKEQ. CDR3 length: 15 amino acids. This CDR3 is CASSRPGGPAYEQYF. CDR3 in DNA: TGTGCCAGCAGCCGCCCAGGCGGGCCCGCCTACGAGCAGTACTTC.

This clone was found once. The chain couples TRBV6-6 to TRBJ2-2; D may be TRBD2 (6 bases). Trimming took 6 bases from V and 7 from J, leaving 15 bases between them. Germline CDR1 and CDR2: MNHNY and SVGAGI (reference sequence). The CDR3 spans 14 residues. The CDR3 sequence: CASSSGTRGGELFF. CDR3 DNA: TGTGCCAGCAGCTCCGGGACTCGGGGCGGGGAGCTGTTTTTT.

The rearrangement uses TRBV5-1 and TRBJ2-3; 7 bases match TRBD2. V lost 4 bases to trimming and J lost 5 bases; unmatched junction nucleotides: 4. The germline V gene has CDR1 SGHRS and CDR2 YFSETQ. The CDR3 covers 13 residues. The CDR3 DNA follows: TGCGCCAGCAGCCCACTAGCGAAAGATACGCAGTATTTT. Translating gives CASSPLAKDTQYF.